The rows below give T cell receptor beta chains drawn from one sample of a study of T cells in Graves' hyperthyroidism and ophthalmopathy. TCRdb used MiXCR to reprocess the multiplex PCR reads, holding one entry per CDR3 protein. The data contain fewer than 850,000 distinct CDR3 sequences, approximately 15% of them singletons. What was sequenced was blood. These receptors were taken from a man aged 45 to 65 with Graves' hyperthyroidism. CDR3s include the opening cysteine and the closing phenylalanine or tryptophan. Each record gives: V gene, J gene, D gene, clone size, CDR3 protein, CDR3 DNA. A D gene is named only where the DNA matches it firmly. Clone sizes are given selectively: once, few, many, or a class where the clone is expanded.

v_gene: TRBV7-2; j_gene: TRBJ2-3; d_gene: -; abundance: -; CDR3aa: CASSLRLRGGTDTQYF; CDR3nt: TGTGCCAGCAGCTTACGGTTGAGGGGGGGCACAGATACGCAGTATTTT
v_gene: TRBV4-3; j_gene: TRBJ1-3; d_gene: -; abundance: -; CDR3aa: CASSQDLRDGISGNTIYF; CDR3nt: TGCGCCAGCAGCCAAGATCTTCGCGACGGGATCTCTGGAAACACCATATATTTT
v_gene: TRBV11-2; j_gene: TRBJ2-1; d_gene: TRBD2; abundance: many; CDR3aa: CASRYILAGATEQFF; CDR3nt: TGTGCCAGCAGGTATATACTAGCGGGAGCTACTGAGCAGTTCTTC
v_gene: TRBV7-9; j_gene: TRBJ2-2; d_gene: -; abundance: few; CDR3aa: CASSLTTRTARGGELFF; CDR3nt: TGTGCCAGCAGCCTGACCACCCGGACAGCCAGAGGCGGGGAGCTGTTTTTT
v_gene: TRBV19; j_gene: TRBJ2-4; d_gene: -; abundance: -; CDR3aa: CASSTTVRAKNIQYF; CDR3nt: TGTGCCAGTAGTACGACTGTAAGAGCCAAAAACATTCAGTACTTC
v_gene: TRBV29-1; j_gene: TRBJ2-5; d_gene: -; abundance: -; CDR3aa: CSVEGRQGGYETQYF; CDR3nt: TGCAGCGTTGAAGGGCGTCAGGGCGGTTACGAGACCCAGTACTTC
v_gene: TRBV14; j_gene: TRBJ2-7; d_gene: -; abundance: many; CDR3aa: CASSQNRPPHEQYF; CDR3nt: TGTGCCAGCAGCCAGAACAGACCGCCCCACGAGCAGTACTTC
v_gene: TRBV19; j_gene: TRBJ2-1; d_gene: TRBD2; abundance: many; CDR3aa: CASSMPGTTYNEQFF; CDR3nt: TGTGCCAGTAGTATGCCCGGGACTACATACAATGAGCAGTTCTTC
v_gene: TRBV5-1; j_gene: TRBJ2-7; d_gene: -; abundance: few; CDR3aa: CASSLPLANEQYF; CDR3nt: TGCGCCAGCAGCTTACCCCTAGCTAACGAGCAGTACTTC
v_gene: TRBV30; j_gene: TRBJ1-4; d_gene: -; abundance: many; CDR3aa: CAWSSVEKLFF; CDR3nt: TGTGCCTGGAGTTCCGTTGAAAAACTGTTTTTT
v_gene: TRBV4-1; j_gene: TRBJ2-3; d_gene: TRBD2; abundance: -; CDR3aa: CASSQGGRATDTQYF; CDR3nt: TGCGCCAGCAGCCAAGGCGGGAGGGCCACAGATACGCAGTATTTT
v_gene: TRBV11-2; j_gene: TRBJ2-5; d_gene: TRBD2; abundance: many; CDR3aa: CASSLLAGGSFGETQYF; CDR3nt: TGTGCCAGCAGCTTGCTAGCGGGAGGGTCGTTCGGAGAGACCCAGTACTTC
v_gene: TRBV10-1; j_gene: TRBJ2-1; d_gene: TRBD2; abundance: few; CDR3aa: CASSAGTSGKLHNEQFF; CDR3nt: TGCGCCAGCAGTGCGGGGACTAGCGGGAAATTGCACAATGAGCAGTTCTTC
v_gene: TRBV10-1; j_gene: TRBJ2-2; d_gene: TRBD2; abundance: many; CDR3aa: CASSALAGVTGELFF; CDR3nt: TGCGCCAGCAGTGCCCTAGCGGGAGTCACCGGGGAGCTGTTTTTT
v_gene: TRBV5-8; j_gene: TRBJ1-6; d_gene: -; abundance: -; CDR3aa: CASSLRQSWNSPLHF; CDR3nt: TGTGCCAGCAGCTTGAGACAGTCGTGGAATTCACCCCTCCACTTT
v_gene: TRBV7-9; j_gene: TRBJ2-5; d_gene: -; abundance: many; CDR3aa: CASSLAQGFQETQYF; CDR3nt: TGTGCCAGCAGCTTAGCGCAGGGTTTCCAAGAGACCCAGTACTTC
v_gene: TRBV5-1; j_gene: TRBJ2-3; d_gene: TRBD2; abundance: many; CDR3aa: CASSSSTSGRTDTQYF; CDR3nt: TGCGCCAGCAGCTCTTCGACTAGCGGGAGGACAGATACGCAGTATTTT
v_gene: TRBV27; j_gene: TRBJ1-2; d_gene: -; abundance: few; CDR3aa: CASSLGGPKTAYTF; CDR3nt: TGTGCCAGCAGTTTAGGGGGACCAAAAACGGCCTACACCTTC
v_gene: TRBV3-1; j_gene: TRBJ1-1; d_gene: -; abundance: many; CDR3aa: CASSPIRGGTEAFF; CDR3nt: TGTGCCAGCAGCCCAATCCGAGGGGGCACTGAAGCTTTCTTT
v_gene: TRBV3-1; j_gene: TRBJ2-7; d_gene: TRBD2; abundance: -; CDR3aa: CASSRYTSGIQQYF; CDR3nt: TGTGCCAGCAGTCGTTATACTAGCGGGATTCAGCAGTACTTC
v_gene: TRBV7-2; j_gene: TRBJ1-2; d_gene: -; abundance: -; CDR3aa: CASSYPRSNYGYTF; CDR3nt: TGTGCCAGCAGCTACCCACGGTCTAACTATGGCTACACCTTC
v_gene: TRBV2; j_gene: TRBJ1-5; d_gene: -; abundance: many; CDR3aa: CASSAQGSNQPQHF; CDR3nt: TGTGCCAGCAGTGCGCAGGGGAGCAATCAGCCCCAGCATTTT
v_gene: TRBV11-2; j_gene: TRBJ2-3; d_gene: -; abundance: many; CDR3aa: CASSLYIDTQYF; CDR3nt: TGTGCCAGCAGCTTATATATAGATACGCAGTATTTT
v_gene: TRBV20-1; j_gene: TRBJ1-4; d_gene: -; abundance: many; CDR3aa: CSARDVGAGEKLFF; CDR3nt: TGCAGTGCTAGAGATGTGGGGGCGGGAGAAAAACTGTTTTTT
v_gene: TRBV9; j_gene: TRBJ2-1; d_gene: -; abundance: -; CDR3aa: CASSGSGTHNEQFF; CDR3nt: TGTGCCAGCAGCGGAAGCGGGACACACAATGAGCAGTTCTTC
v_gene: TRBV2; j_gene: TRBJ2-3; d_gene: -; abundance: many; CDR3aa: CASRHGDKVTSDTQYF; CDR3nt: TGTGCCAGCCGTCATGGGGACAAGGTGACCTCAGATACGCAGTATTTT
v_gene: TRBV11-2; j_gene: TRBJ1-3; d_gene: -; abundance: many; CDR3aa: CASSHTAGPKNTIYF; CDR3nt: TGTGCCAGCAGCCATACAGCGGGGCCCAAAAACACCATATATTTT
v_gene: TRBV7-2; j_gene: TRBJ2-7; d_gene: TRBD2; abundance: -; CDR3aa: CASSLLGLEYEQYF; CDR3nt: TGTGCCAGCAGCTTACTTGGACTAGAATACGAGCAGTACTTC
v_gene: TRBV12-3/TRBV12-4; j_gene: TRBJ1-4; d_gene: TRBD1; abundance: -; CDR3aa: CASSLSGTGVGTNEKLFF; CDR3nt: TGTGCCAGCAGTCTATCCGGGACAGGGGTTGGAACTAATGAAAAACTGTTTTTT
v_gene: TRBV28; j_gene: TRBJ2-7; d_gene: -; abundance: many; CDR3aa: CASSPGTFPEQYF; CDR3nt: TGTGCCAGCAGTCCGGGGACATTCCCCGAGCAGTACTTC
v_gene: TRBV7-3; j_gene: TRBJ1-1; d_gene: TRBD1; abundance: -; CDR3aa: CASSLIPGTGDTEAFF; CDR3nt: TGTGCCAGCAGCTTAATACCCGGGACAGGGGACACTGAAGCTTTCTTT
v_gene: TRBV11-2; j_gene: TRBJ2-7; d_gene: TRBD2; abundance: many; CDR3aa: CASRPVSGPAGEQYF; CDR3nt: TGTGCCAGCAGGCCCGTTAGCGGGCCCGCGGGCGAGCAGTACTTC
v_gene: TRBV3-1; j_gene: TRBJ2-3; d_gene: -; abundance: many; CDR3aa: CASSRILRVDTQYF; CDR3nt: TGTGCCAGCAGCCGGATTCTCAGGGTTGATACGCAGTATTTT